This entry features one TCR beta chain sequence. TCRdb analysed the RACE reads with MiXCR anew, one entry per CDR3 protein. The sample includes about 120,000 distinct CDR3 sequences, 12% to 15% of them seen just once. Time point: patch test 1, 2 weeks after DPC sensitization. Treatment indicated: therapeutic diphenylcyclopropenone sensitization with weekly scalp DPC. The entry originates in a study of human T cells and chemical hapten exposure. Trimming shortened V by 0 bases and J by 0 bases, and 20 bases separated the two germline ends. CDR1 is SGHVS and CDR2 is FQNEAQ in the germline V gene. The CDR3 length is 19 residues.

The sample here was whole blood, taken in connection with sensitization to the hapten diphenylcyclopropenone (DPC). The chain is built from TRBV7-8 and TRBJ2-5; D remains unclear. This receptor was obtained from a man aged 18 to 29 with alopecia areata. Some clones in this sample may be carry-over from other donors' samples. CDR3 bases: TGTGCCAGCAGCTTAGCGTTAAGGGTCCGATCCAGACACCAAGAGACCCAGTACTTC. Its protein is CASSLALRVRSRHQETQYF. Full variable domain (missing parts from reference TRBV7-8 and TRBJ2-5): GAGVSQSPRYKVAKRGQDVALRCDPISGHVSLFWYQQALGQGPEFLTYFQNEAQLDKSGLPSDRFFAERPEGSVSTLKIQRTQQEDSAVYLCASSLALRVRSRHQETQYFGPGTRLLVL.